This T cell receptor beta chain was observed in a study of blood T cell repertoires in COVID-19. The wider study: The study drew acute and convalescent COVID-19 samples from the United States, Italy and Spain. PBMCs, B-cell-depleted T cells, or T cells provided the cDNA or gDNA that made up the material.

Authors' data handling: Amplified reference gene primers provided the basis for estimating nucleated cell counts. The repertoire was sequenced with immunoSEQ multiplex PCR; TCRdb's copy has only in-frame clones and lacks some. The DNA was the basis for D and trimming; V, J and clone size are from that table. The sample carries approximately 160,000 clones, approximately 80% recorded once. CDR1 is SGDLS and CDR2 is YYNGEE in the germline V gene. After removal of 4 bases from V and 0 bases from J, the junction contained 3 bases not matched to a gene. The CDR3 is made up of 14 amino acids. Only one count was recorded for this clone.

What was sequenced was peripheral blood. The V and J genes are TRBV9 and TRBJ2-5; 7 bases are a match to TRBD1. The receptor was isolated from a human donor in a cohort sampled during active COVID-19. The CDR3 DNA is TGTGCCAGCAGCCGGACAGGTTACCAAGAGACCCAGTACTTC. Protein product: CASSRTGYQETQYF.